This T cell receptor beta chain was recovered during a study of T cell responses to AZD1222 COVID-19 vaccine (TCRdb year 2021). Concerning the study at large: A total of just over 230 trial participants underwent TCR sequencing, of whom 200 to 220 had received two doses of AZD1222 and around 25 had received two doses of the MenACWY control vaccine. Trial participants were enrolled by age into 18-55, 56-69 and 70-plus year subgroups, with about 150, 28 and 57 TCR-sequenced participants respectively.

The intended sense of this specimen's time point label: about 28 days (+/-7) after the second vaccine dose. AZD1222 recipients given second doses at about 4 weeks or at about 12 weeks were pooled, since spike-specific TCR depth and breadth were not found to differ between the two schedules. Vaccinee samples were obtained from the UK trials COV001 and COV002, which included a single-blind randomized controlled phase 2/3 trial of AZD1222 (ChAdOx1 nCoV-19) in healthy adults. Trial participant PBMC samples were collected at day 0 and day 28 after the second dose for TCRbeta chain sequencing. This clone was observed a single time. Its antigen is unknown. Base qualities were left out, and no much larger clone turns up one base away. The CDR3 regions of human TCRbeta chains were analyzed by immunosequencing. The source study handled its data this way. TCRs in the repertoires were compared against a reference library of SARS-CoV-2-specific TCRs that had been generated with the MIRA antigen-specificity platform. Breadth meant the fraction of unique TCRs that were SARS-CoV-2-associated, whereas depth meant the fraction of total T cells that were SARS-CoV-2-associated. Using the MIRA data, each spike-specific TCR was mapped to the spike region that the TCR reacts to and placed in a CD4 or CD8 class. Log10-transformed breadth and depth values were compared by one-way ANOVA with Sidak's multiple comparisons tests. This immuneACCESS table, as held by TCRdb, lists in-frame sequences with V and J called but not all clones. Of the missing ones, under half trace to an unresolved V gene in checked studies; the others have no known cause. D and trimming come from the DNA, and the V and J calls and clone size come from that table. The sample includes about 93,000 clones, with 80% to 90% observed a single time. The ten largest clones take up about 2.4% of the sample.

General study outcomes and caveats: After two AZD1222 doses, spike-specific TCR breadth and depth were significantly higher than at day 0 and than in MenACWY recipients. Reportedly, almost half of the unique spike-specific TCRs recognized epitopes lying outside the regions that are mutated in the B.1.351 and B.1.1.7 variants. CD4 TCRs associated with the vaccine covered the entire spike protein, and the dominant responses were in regions 160-218 and 743-854. Participants were mostly white British, with more females than males. The authors suggested clonal diversity may have been underestimated. No day 14 peak-response samples were available, so repertoires were characterized only after the peak T cell response. Conclusions about previously exposed vaccinees are limited, since just five or six AZD1222 recipients were seropositive for SARS-CoV-2 at baseline. In the small 56-69-year group, the increase in depth fell short of significance, most likely because of low power.

In the germline V gene, CDR1 corresponds to SGHNT and CDR2 to YENEEA. The CDR3 numbers 17 residues from cysteine through phenylalanine. The read is trimmed to its CDR3 DNA, 51 bases read in frame from base 1. Relative to germline, V is missing 7 bases and J is missing 7 bases, with 16 bases of the junction outside any gene match. The sequence links TRBV11-3 to TRBJ1-6; TRBD1 lines up with 7 middle nucleotides. This TCR came from an adult who received the AZD1222 COVID-19 vaccine. Sample: peripheral blood, taken 28 days after the second AZD1222 dose. Read as DNA, the sequence is TGTGCCAGCACCCTCTGGGACAGCGGCTTTCGAAATTCACCCCTCCACTTT. This translates into CASTLWDSGFRNSPLHF.